These 32 T cell receptor beta chains came from one sample sequenced in a study of blood T cell repertoires in COVID-19 (dated by TCRdb to 2018 to 2021). The library relied on the immunoSEQ multiplex PCR assay. Here the immuneACCESS table is served through TCRdb, limited to in-frame sequences with V and J called. Missing clones are a known gap in these copies; in checked studies unresolved V genes cover under half, and the rest lacks a known reason. The sample data list approximately 120,000 clones, and around 86% of these were observed just once. The ten largest clones take up roughly 6.7% of the sample. Material for sequencing was peripheral blood. The receptors here all came from a man older than 75 with active or convalescent COVID-19.

The CDR3 here is CSVGTGQETQYF. CDR3 DNA sequence: TGCAGCGTTGGGACAGGGCAAGAGACCCAGTACTTC. This chain connects TRBV29-1 to TRBJ2-5; 8 positions agree with TRBD1. Germline values: CDR1 SQVTM, CDR2 ANQGSEA. J gave up 2 bases and V 4 bases, and 0 bases lay outside the gene matches. There are 12 residues in the CDR3.

The rearrangement joins TRBV5-4 to TRBJ2-2, with 8 positions matching TRBD2. There are 16 residues in the CDR3. Germline trimming cut 5 bases from V and 1 base from J; bases unmatched to any gene: 7. Germline CDR1 reads SGHNT; CDR2 reads YYREEE (reference sequence). The CDR3 sequence is CASSLAGKMNTGELFF. The CDR3 nucleotides read TGTGCCAGCAGTTTAGCGGGGAAGATGAACACCGGGGAGCTGTTTTTT.

This clone was picked up many times. The chain combines TRBV19 with TRBJ1-4; no definite D call. Germline V CDR1 and CDR2: LNHDA, SQIVND (reference sequence). V lost 1 base to trimming and J lost 0 bases, with 9 bases between them. There are 16 residues in the CDR3. The CDR3 reads CASSIGWRATNEKLFF. CDR3 nucleotide sequence: TGTGCCAGTAGTATAGGATGGAGGGCAACTAATGAAAAACTGTTTTTT.

The chain uses TRBV7-2 and TRBJ2-2, with TRBD1 matching 7 bases. J gave up 1 base and V 3 bases, and 2 bases lay outside the gene matches. CDR1 is SGHTA and CDR2 is FQGNSA in the germline V gene. There are 15 residues in the CDR3. The CDR3 sequence: CASSFDRENTGELFF. The CDR3 DNA is TGTGCCAGCAGCTTTGACAGGGAGAACACCGGGGAGCTGTTTTTT.

J is TRBJ1-1 and V is TRBV28; the D is unclear. V lost 4 bases and J lost 6, with 15 bases in between. Looked up from germline, CDR1 is MDHEN and CDR2 is SYDVKM. The CDR3 sequence is 14 residues long. The DNA of the CDR3 is TGTGCCAGCAGTTCTGGTTCAGGTCGATCTGAAGCTTTCTTT. This sequence encodes CASSSGSGRSEAFF.

The chain has TRBV7-2 and TRBJ2-7; D is unresolved. There are 11 residues in the CDR3. V was trimmed by 5 bases and J by 3 bases, leaving 5 bases between them. The germline CDR1 and CDR2 sequences are SGHTA and FQGNSA. Written as DNA, the CDR3 is TGTGCCAGCAGCCAGTACTACGAGCAGTACTTC. Its translation: CASSQYYEQYF.

The chain combines TRBV5-6 with TRBJ2-5; TRBD1 matches at 7 bases. The V gene's germline CDR1 is SGHDT and CDR2 YYEEEE. The V gene end was trimmed by 3 bases and the J gene end by 2 bases; junction bases not matched to a gene: 4. This CDR3 is built from 14 residues. The CDR3 spells CASSYGTEQETQYF. Written as DNA, the CDR3 is TGTGCCAGCAGCTACGGGACAGAGCAAGAGACCCAGTACTTC.

This chain joins TRBV19 and TRBJ2-1; D is possibly TRBD2 (5 bases). The CDR3 extends over 14 amino acids. The V end was cut by 7 bases, the J end by 2 bases, with 12 bases between. Germline V lookup: CDR1 LNHDA, CDR2 SQIVND (reference sequence). In DNA form, the CDR3 reads TGTGCCAGTACGAGTGACGGGGCCTACAATGAGCAGTTCTTC. Its protein product is CASTSDGAYNEQFF.

The chain joins TRBV5-1 to TRBJ1-4; D is uncertain. The CDR3 is made up of 13 amino acids. Germline loops: CDR1 SGHRS, CDR2 YFSETQ. Trimming stripped 0 bases from V and 5 bases from J, with 5 bases between. For the CDR3, the DNA is TGCGCCAGCAGCTTGGTAGAGAATGAAAAACTGTTTTTT. It specifies CASSLVENEKLFF.

This clone came up once. The V call is TRBV27, the J call TRBJ2-7; TRBD2 matches at 13 bases. The germline V gene has CDR1 MNHEY and CDR2 SMNVEV (reference sequence). CDR3 length: 16 amino acids. V dropped 0 bases and J dropped 7; count of bases not matched to a gene: 6. CDR3 in amino acids: CASSLSSGLAGYEQYF. The DNA of the CDR3 is TGTGCCAGCAGTTTATCATCGGGACTAGCGGGATATGAGCAGTACTTC.

Comments on this clone: The DNA is left out, because the CDR3 cannot be placed on it with certainty; the CDR3 is given as TCRdb lists it. The chain recombines TRBV21-1 with TRBJ2-2; whether TRBD2, the table's D call, matches the DNA was not checked. TRBV21-1 is reported as a pseudogene. The CDR3 numbers 15 amino acids, ends counted. The chain's CDR3 is CASSRVGGGTGELFF.

V usage is TRBV15 and J usage is TRBJ1-2; 9 bases align to TRBD1. J lost 8 bases, V lost 1 base, and 2 bases had no gene match. Germline loops: CDR1 LNHNV, CDR2 YYDKDF (reference sequence). This CDR3 contains 13 residues. The CDR3: CATSRGTGEGYTF. CDR3 nucleotides: TGTGCCACCAGCAGAGGGACAGGGGAAGGCTACACCTTC.

V gene TRBV19 combines with J gene TRBJ2-1; a weak D match, TRBD2 (5 bases). This CDR3 has 15 amino acids. Trimming pared 6 bases from V and 6 bases from J, leaving 18 bases between. Germline V gene sequence: CDR1 LNHDA, CDR2 SQIVND (reference sequence). The CDR3 sequence: CASSSSRVSGNEQFF. The CDR3 DNA reads TGTGCCAGTAGCTCGTCGAGGGTTTCGGGCAATGAGCAGTTCTTC.

The chain is built from TRBV6-2 or TRBV6-3 and TRBJ1-1; a possible D gene is TRBD1 (5 bases). The CDR3 is 19 residues long. CDR1 MNHEY and CDR2 SVGEGT come from the germline V gene. V was pared by 2 bases and J by 1 base, with 23 bases between. CDR3 loop: CASSYPTWGGGRPNTEAFF. In nucleotides, the CDR3 is TGTGCCAGCAGTTACCCCACATGGGGCGGGGGGAGACCGAACACTGAAGCTTTCTTT.

The chain carries TRBV12-3 or TRBV12-4 and TRBJ2-1; a weak D match, TRBD2 (5 bases). The CDR3 spans 13 residues. V lost 6 bases to trimming and J lost 4 bases, with 10 bases between them. The CDR3 coding sequence is TGTGCCAGCAGCCTAGCCCGATACAATGAGCAGTTCTTC. It encodes CASSLARYNEQFF.

V is TRBV6-2 or TRBV6-3 and J is TRBJ2-2; D may be TRBD1 (6 bases). Germline V gene sequence: CDR1 MNHEY, CDR2 SVGEGT. The CDR3 runs 18 residues. The ends were cut back, 2 bases at V and 1 base at J, with 17 bases in the middle. The CDR3 DNA follows: TGTGCCAGCAGTTACCCCCCGGGCAGGGGAAGGAACACCGGGGAGCTGTTTTTT. Its translation: CASSYPPGRGRNTGELFF.

The V gene is TRBV7-7, the J gene TRBJ2-5; 14 bases fit TRBD2. J was trimmed by 2 bases and V by 5 bases; bases with no gene match: 4. The CDR3 consists of 16 residues. Per the germline V gene, CDR1 is SSHAT and CDR2 is FNYEAQ (reference sequence). The CDR3 nucleotides are TGTGCCAGCAGCGGGGGACTAGCGGGAGTGCAAGAGACCCAGTACTTC. As protein: CASSGGLAGVQETQYF.

The genes are TRBV15 and TRBJ2-7; 8 nucleotides align to TRBD1. The CDR3 extends over 14 amino acids. The V segment lost 8 bases and the J segment 5 bases; nucleotides outside the gene matches: 11. Germline V lookup: CDR1 LNHNV, CDR2 YYDKDF (reference sequence). The CDR3 loop reads CATQRQGAINEQYF. The CDR3 region has the DNA TGTGCCACCCAACGGCAGGGGGCAATAAACGAGCAGTACTTC.

CDR3 residues: CASSAGSGDRRNQPQHF. CDR3 nucleotide sequence: TGTGCCAGCAGTGCGGGATCCGGTGACCGCCGCAATCAGCCCCAGCATTTT. The chain employs TRBV28 and TRBJ1-5; D is undetermined. Germline CDR1 and CDR2: MDHEN and SYDVKM. The CDR3 spans 17 residues. V was cut by 5 bases and J by 2 bases, with 19 bases left in between.

The chain uses TRBV11-2 and TRBJ1-2, with 8 bases fitting TRBD1. V lost 1 base and J lost 3; bases outside the gene matches: 4. The CDR3 consists of 15 residues. The germline V gene encodes CDR1 SGHAT and CDR2 FQNNGV. The CDR3 DNA reads as TGTGCCAGCAGCTTAGGGACAGGGTTCGACTATGGCTACACCTTC. Translation gives CASSLGTGFDYGYTF.

This sequence joins TRBV20-1 and TRBJ2-3, with unresolved D. In germline, CDR1 is DFQATT, CDR2 SNEGSKA (reference sequence). This CDR3 comprises 10 residues. The germline V and J ends were trimmed by 5 bases and 3 bases, with 3 bases remaining between them. The CDR3 sequence is CSASTDTQYF. CDR3 sequence (DNA): TGCAGTGCTTCTACAGATACGCAGTATTTT.

The CDR3 protein is CASSPRETQYF. The CDR3 DNA reads TGTGCCAGCAGCCCGCGTGAGACCCAGTACTTC. This chain links TRBV11-2 with TRBJ2-5; D gene uncertain. Per germline, CDR1 SGHAT and CDR2 FQNNGV. V lost 5 bases to trimming and J lost 5 bases, with 6 bases between them. The CDR3 extends over 11 amino acids.

The chain has TRBV4-2 and TRBJ2-7; D is perhaps TRBD2 (5 bases). This CDR3 contains 14 residues. Germline V gene sequence: CDR1 LGHNA, CDR2 YNFKEQ. Trimming shortened V by 2 bases and J by 5 bases, and 13 bases separated the two germline ends. The CDR3 sequence: CASSQRGPSNEQYF. In nucleotides, the CDR3 is TGTGCCAGCAGCCAACGCGGGCCCTCTAACGAGCAGTACTTC.

This clone appeared a single time. The V gene is TRBV7-2, the J gene TRBJ2-6; TRBD2 agrees at 12 bases. V lost 4 bases and J lost 1; bases outside the gene matches: 2. The germline CDR1 and CDR2 sequences are SGHTA and FQGNSA. This CDR3 has 17 residues. The CDR3: CASSSSGGASGANVLTF. In DNA, the CDR3 is TGTGCCAGCAGCTCTAGCGGGGGGGCGTCTGGGGCCAACGTCCTGACTTTC.

This clone was seen only a few times. The chain uses TRBV7-9 and TRBJ2-7; the D gene is possibly TRBD1 (5 bases). CDR1 SEHNR and CDR2 FQNEAQ come from the germline V gene (reference sequence). This CDR3 has 14 amino acids. Trimming took off 5 bases at V and 0 bases at J, with 11 bases between the two ends. The CDR3, as DNA: TGTGCCAGCAGCCATAGGGGCTTCTCCTACGAGCAGTACTTC. Its protein is CASSHRGFSYEQYF.

The V and J genes are TRBV21-1 and TRBJ2-5; TRBD2 is taken as the D call from the table, unchecked against the DNA. TRBV21-1 is tagged as a pseudogene. The CDR3 spans 15 residues. The CDR3 nucleotides read TGTGCCAGCAGCACCCAGCGCGCAGATGAAGAGACCCAGTACTTC. Protein product: CASSTQRADEETQYF.

This chain uses TRBV16 with TRBJ1-1; D ambiguous. V was trimmed by 1 base and J by 3 bases, leaving 6 bases between them. Germline CDR1 is KGHSY and CDR2 is FQNENV. There are 13 residues in the CDR3. In nucleotides, the CDR3 is TGTGCCAGCAGCCAATTTACAGACACTGAAGCTTTCTTT. Amino acid sequence: CASSQFTDTEAFF.

The chain links TRBV28 to TRBJ2-7; possible D gene TRBD2, 5 bases. The CDR3 spans 16 residues. Trimming pared 4 bases from V and 4 bases from J, leaving 20 bases between. Per the germline V gene, CDR1 is MDHEN and CDR2 is SYDVKM. The CDR3 loop is CASSSSRGSGRYEQYF. CDR3 bases: TGTGCCAGCAGTTCCTCGAGAGGGTCGGGTCGGTACGAGCAGTACTTC.

J is TRBJ2-7 and V is TRBV7-2; possible D gene TRBD1, 5 bases. CDR1 SGHTA and CDR2 FQGNSA come from the germline V gene. The V end was cut by 11 bases, the J end by 0 bases, with 11 bases between. This CDR3 has 12 amino acids. CDR3 amino acids: CASRASSYEQYF. The DNA for the CDR3 is TGTGCCTCCAGGGCCAGCTCCTACGAGCAGTACTTC.

The chain recombines TRBV11-2 with TRBJ2-2, with 7 bases lining up with TRBD2. This CDR3 contains 16 residues. The germline V gene has CDR1 SGHAT and CDR2 FQNNGV. The trim removed 3 bases at V and 0 bases at J, leaving 4 bases unmatched. The CDR3 region is CASSFPSGANTGELFF. CDR3 nucleotides: TGTGCCAGCAGCTTTCCCAGCGGGGCGAACACCGGGGAGCTGTTTTTT.

This chain links TRBV29-1 with TRBJ2-1; D perhaps matches TRBD2 (5 bases). Trimming pared 3 bases from V and 8 bases from J, leaving 11 bases between. CDR3 size: 12 residues. Germline V gene sequence: CDR1 SQVTM, CDR2 ANQGSEA. DNA of the CDR3: TGCAGCGTTGAGCGTCCGGGATATGAGCAGTTCTTC. Translated: CSVERPGYEQFF.

The rearrangement joins TRBV7-2 to TRBJ1-1; D is uncertain. Germline CDR1 SGHTA, CDR2 FQGNSA. The CDR3 contains 13 residues. With 4 bases removed from V and 2 bases from J, the gap between germline ends came to 8 bases. CDR3 bases: TGTGCCAGCAGCTCCACAAGAAACACTGAAGCTTTCTTT. Translated, it gives CASSSTRNTEAFF.